The rows below give T cell receptor beta chains drawn from one sample of a study of CD8 T cells in ankylosing spondylitis. TCRdb reprocessed the 5' RACE reads via MiXCR and lists one record per CDR3 protein. The table has 210,000 or so distinct CDR3 sequences, 8% to 9% seen once. Material: blood, either unsorted or a sorted T cell fraction (not recorded which). The receptors were sampled from a female donor with ankylosing spondylitis or in good health (not recorded which). CDR3s include the opening cysteine and the closing phenylalanine or tryptophan. D genes are given only for firm matches. Some rows mark clone size as missing; the rest say once, few, many or name a class of expanded clone.

abundance: NA
v_gene: TRBV3-1
j_gene: TRBJ2-5
d_gene: NA
CDR3nt: TGTGCCAGCAGCCAAATTGGAGGGGAAGAGACCCAGTACTTC
CDR3aa: CASSQIGGEETQYF

abundance: many
v_gene: TRBV5-1
j_gene: TRBJ1-1
d_gene: TRBD1
CDR3nt: TGCGCCAGCAGCTACAGACAGGGTGGGAGCACTGAAGCTTTCTTT
CDR3aa: CASSYRQGGSTEAFF

abundance: once
v_gene: TRBV12-3/TRBV12-4
j_gene: TRBJ1-5
d_gene: TRBD1
CDR3nt: TGTGCCAGCAGATCGACAGGGAATCAGTCCCAGCATTTT
CDR3aa: CASRSTGNQSQHF

abundance: many
v_gene: TRBV4-2
j_gene: TRBJ1-2
d_gene: NA
CDR3nt: TGTGCCAGCAGCGATACAGGGTTCTATGGCTACACCTTC
CDR3aa: CASSDTGFYGYTF

abundance: many
v_gene: TRBV7-9
j_gene: TRBJ2-3
d_gene: NA
CDR3nt: TGTGCCAGCAGCTTATTTCCGCGTACAGATACGCAGTATTTT
CDR3aa: CASSLFPRTDTQYF

abundance: NA
v_gene: TRBV7-2
j_gene: TRBJ2-5
d_gene: NA
CDR3nt: TGTGCCAGCACCCCTATAAGGACGTTGCAAGAGACCCAGTACTTC
CDR3aa: CASTPIRTLQETQYF

abundance: NA
v_gene: TRBV7-9
j_gene: TRBJ1-2
d_gene: TRBD1
CDR3nt: TGTGCCAGCAGCTTCTACTCCGGGACAGAGTATGGCTACACCTTC
CDR3aa: CASSFYSGTEYGYTF

abundance: NA
v_gene: TRBV7-9
j_gene: TRBJ2-1
d_gene: TRBD2
CDR3nt: TGTGCCAGCAGCTTAAGTGCCCTAGCGGGAGTACACAATGAGCAGTTCTTC
CDR3aa: CASSLSALAGVHNEQFF

abundance: many
v_gene: TRBV7-7
j_gene: TRBJ2-3
d_gene: NA
CDR3nt: TGCGCCAGCAGCCCTTTGGGGGATACGCAGTATTTT
CDR3aa: CASSPLGDTQYF

abundance: many
v_gene: TRBV24-1
j_gene: TRBJ2-7
d_gene: TRBD2
CDR3nt: TGTGCCACCAGTGATTTGCAAAGGCTAGCGGGAATGTACGAGCAGTACTTC
CDR3aa: CATSDLQRLAGMYEQYF

abundance: many
v_gene: TRBV23-1
j_gene: TRBJ2-7
d_gene: NA
CDR3nt: TGCGCCAGCAGTCAAAAGACAGTTACCTCCCTCCTAGGGACCTACGAGCAGTACTTC
CDR3aa: CASSQKTVTSLLGTYEQYF

abundance: many
v_gene: TRBV12-3/TRBV12-4
j_gene: TRBJ2-7
d_gene: NA
CDR3nt: TGTGCCAGCAGTCTATCAGGGTTCAACGAGCAGTACTTC
CDR3aa: CASSLSGFNEQYF

abundance: many
v_gene: TRBV2
j_gene: TRBJ2-7
d_gene: NA
CDR3nt: TGTGCCAGCCGGGACACTTACGAGCAGTACTTC
CDR3aa: CASRDTYEQYF

abundance: many
v_gene: TRBV25-1
j_gene: TRBJ2-7
d_gene: TRBD1
CDR3nt: TGTGCCAGCAGCGGTCGTGGACAGGCTACCTACGAGCAGTACTTC
CDR3aa: CASSGRGQATYEQYF

abundance: many
v_gene: TRBV15
j_gene: TRBJ2-1
d_gene: NA
CDR3nt: TGTGCCACCAGTGGAAACAGGGTTACCTACAATGAGCAGTTCTTC
CDR3aa: CATSGNRVTYNEQFF

abundance: many
v_gene: TRBV5-6
j_gene: TRBJ1-1
d_gene: NA
CDR3nt: TGTGCCAGCAGCTTTGTAGCAGGCTGGAACACTGAAGCTTTCTTT
CDR3aa: CASSFVAGWNTEAFF

abundance: many
v_gene: TRBV5-1
j_gene: TRBJ2-1
d_gene: TRBD2
CDR3nt: TGCGCCAGCAGCCCGGGACTAGCGGGAGTGGATGAGCAGTTCTTC
CDR3aa: CASSPGLAGVDEQFF

abundance: many
v_gene: TRBV29-1
j_gene: TRBJ2-1
d_gene: NA
CDR3nt: TGCAGCGCGGGGGAGGATGAGCAGTTCTTC
CDR3aa: CSAGEDEQFF

abundance: many
v_gene: TRBV23-1
j_gene: TRBJ2-7
d_gene: TRBD1
CDR3nt: TGCGCCAGCAGTCTAGGGACAGGGGATAACTACGAGCAGTACTTC
CDR3aa: CASSLGTGDNYEQYF

abundance: many
v_gene: TRBV29-1
j_gene: TRBJ2-5
d_gene: TRBD2
CDR3nt: TGCAGCGTTTCCGGGACTAGCGAGGAGACCCAGTACTTC
CDR3aa: CSVSGTSEETQYF

abundance: NA
v_gene: TRBV24-1
j_gene: TRBJ2-5
d_gene: TRBD2
CDR3nt: TGTGCCACCAGTGATCCCCTAGCGGGGAGTCCGGAGACCCAGTACTTC
CDR3aa: CATSDPLAGSPETQYF

abundance: NA
v_gene: TRBV7-9
j_gene: TRBJ2-1
d_gene: NA
CDR3nt: TGTGCCAGCAGCCCCATGGGGGAGAGGACCAATGAGCAGTTCTTC
CDR3aa: CASSPMGERTNEQFF

abundance: many
v_gene: TRBV18
j_gene: TRBJ2-7
d_gene: NA
CDR3nt: TGTGCCAGCTCACTCCAGGACAGAATCCCCTGGGGTGAGCAGTACTTC
CDR3aa: CASSLQDRIPWGEQYF

abundance: many
v_gene: TRBV5-1
j_gene: TRBJ2-7
d_gene: NA
CDR3nt: TGCGCCAGCAGCTTACTGACCGGGACTGACTACGAGCAGTACTTC
CDR3aa: CASSLLTGTDYEQYF

abundance: NA
v_gene: TRBV19
j_gene: TRBJ2-5
d_gene: TRBD1
CDR3nt: TGTGCCACCCAACAGGGGCCAGAGACCCAGTACTTC
CDR3aa: CATQQGPETQYF

abundance: many
v_gene: TRBV20-1
j_gene: TRBJ2-2
d_gene: NA
CDR3nt: TGCAGTGCTAGGCAGCCGGGCATCCGCACCGGGGAGCTGTTTTTT
CDR3aa: CSARQPGIRTGELFF

abundance: many
v_gene: TRBV29-1
j_gene: TRBJ1-5
d_gene: TRBD1
CDR3nt: TGCAGCGTCGCTCCGGGACAGCCTAATCAGCCCCAGCATTTT
CDR3aa: CSVAPGQPNQPQHF

abundance: many
v_gene: TRBV18
j_gene: TRBJ2-3
d_gene: NA
CDR3nt: TGTGCCAGCTCACCATTCACCGATACGCAGTATTTT
CDR3aa: CASSPFTDTQYF

abundance: NA
v_gene: TRBV18
j_gene: TRBJ2-2
d_gene: TRBD2
CDR3nt: TGTACCAGCTCACCGGGACTAGCTATAAACACCGGGGAGCTGTTTTTT
CDR3aa: CTSSPGLAINTGELFF

abundance: few
v_gene: TRBV7-8
j_gene: TRBJ2-7
d_gene: TRBD1
CDR3nt: TGTGCCAGCAGCTTAATGGCCAGGGGGAGTTACGAGCAGTACTTC
CDR3aa: CASSLMARGSYEQYF

abundance: many
v_gene: TRBV20-1
j_gene: TRBJ2-3
d_gene: TRBD2
CDR3nt: TGCAGTGCTACTAGCGGGAGTTGGACAGATACGCAGTATTTT
CDR3aa: CSATSGSWTDTQYF

abundance: many
v_gene: TRBV29-1
j_gene: TRBJ1-1
d_gene: TRBD1
CDR3nt: TGCAGCGTGGGTACAGGGGGTGAAGCTTTCTTT
CDR3aa: CSVGTGGEAFF

abundance: many
v_gene: TRBV20-1
j_gene: TRBJ2-7
d_gene: TRBD1
CDR3nt: TGCAGTCCAACAGGGGGCGACGGCGAGCAGTACTTC
CDR3aa: CSPTGGDGEQYF

abundance: NA
v_gene: TRBV20-1
j_gene: TRBJ2-1
d_gene: NA
CDR3nt: TGCAGTGCTAGACGAAGGTCCCGGGATGAGCAGTTCTTC
CDR3aa: CSARRRSRDEQFF

abundance: NA
v_gene: TRBV11-2
j_gene: TRBJ2-3
d_gene: TRBD2
CDR3nt: TGTGCCAGCAGCCGAGCCCTAGCGGCCGAAACAGATACGCAGTATTTT
CDR3aa: CASSRALAAETDTQYF

abundance: NA
v_gene: TRBV12-3/TRBV12-4
j_gene: TRBJ1-3
d_gene: NA
CDR3nt: TGTGCCAGCAGCTCGGGGTACTCTGGAAACACCATATATTTT
CDR3aa: CASSSGYSGNTIYF

abundance: many
v_gene: TRBV5-1
j_gene: TRBJ1-4
d_gene: NA
CDR3nt: TGCGCCTCCGCGGGGGTAGAAGGGGAAAAACTGTTTTTT
CDR3aa: CASAGVEGEKLFF

abundance: many
v_gene: TRBV20-1
j_gene: TRBJ2-5
d_gene: TRBD1
CDR3nt: TGCAGTGCCCGAGGGGGCCGGCAAGAGACCCAGTACTTC
CDR3aa: CSARGGRQETQYF

abundance: many
v_gene: TRBV6-2/TRBV6-3
j_gene: TRBJ2-1
d_gene: TRBD2
CDR3nt: TGTGCCAGCAGTTACTCCCCTAGCGGTGGGTTGTACAATGAGCAGTTCTTC
CDR3aa: CASSYSPSGGLYNEQFF

abundance: many
v_gene: TRBV12-3/TRBV12-4
j_gene: TRBJ1-1
d_gene: NA
CDR3nt: TGTGCCAGCCGGGGTGTCCACACTGAAGCTTTCTTT
CDR3aa: CASRGVHTEAFF

abundance: many
v_gene: TRBV20-1
j_gene: TRBJ2-7
d_gene: TRBD1
CDR3nt: TGCAGTGCTAGAGATGGGGGTCGACAGGGCTACGAGCAGTACTTC
CDR3aa: CSARDGGRQGYEQYF

abundance: few
v_gene: TRBV20-1
j_gene: TRBJ2-5
d_gene: TRBD1
CDR3nt: TGCTGTGCTAGAGATCCCTACAGGGGCACTACGGGAGAGACCCAGTACTTC
CDR3aa: CCARDPYRGTTGETQYF

abundance: many
v_gene: TRBV5-1
j_gene: TRBJ1-1
d_gene: NA
CDR3nt: TGCGCCAGCAGGCTTGAGTTGGGACCGAACACTGAAGCTTTCTTT
CDR3aa: CASRLELGPNTEAFF

abundance: many
v_gene: TRBV5-6
j_gene: TRBJ2-1
d_gene: TRBD2
CDR3nt: TGTGCCAGCAGGGGAGGACTAGCGGGAGACAATGAGCAGTTCTTC
CDR3aa: CASRGGLAGDNEQFF

abundance: many
v_gene: TRBV5-1
j_gene: TRBJ2-1
d_gene: NA
CDR3nt: TGCGCCAGCGGGGGAGCCAGCTCCTACAATGAGCAGTTCTTC
CDR3aa: CASGGASSYNEQFF

abundance: many
v_gene: TRBV20-1
j_gene: TRBJ2-3
d_gene: TRBD2
CDR3nt: TGCAGTGCCCTGATGGGGCTAGCGGGACTCACAGATACGCAGTATTTT
CDR3aa: CSALMGLAGLTDTQYF

abundance: few
v_gene: TRBV6-1
j_gene: TRBJ2-7
d_gene: TRBD2
CDR3nt: TGTGCCAGCACCTCGAACGGAGCGGGGCCCTACGAGCAGTACTTC
CDR3aa: CASTSNGAGPYEQYF

abundance: many
v_gene: TRBV11-2
j_gene: TRBJ2-7
d_gene: NA
CDR3nt: TGTGCCAGCAGCTTAGGGGCAGGGATAAACTACGAGCAGTACTTC
CDR3aa: CASSLGAGINYEQYF

abundance: few
v_gene: TRBV7-2
j_gene: TRBJ2-1
d_gene: TRBD1
CDR3nt: TGTGCCAGCAGCCCCGGTGAGGGGGCGGGCAATGAGCAGTTCTTC
CDR3aa: CASSPGEGAGNEQFF

abundance: NA
v_gene: TRBV7-7
j_gene: TRBJ2-1
d_gene: NA
CDR3nt: TGTGCCAGCGCACCACGTCGGACATGGCAAACCAATGAGCAGTTCTTC
CDR3aa: CASAPRRTWQTNEQFF